A single sample is the source of the 15 T cell receptor beta chains below, sequenced in a study of spatial heterogeneity in lung cancer (dated by TCRdb to the late 2010s). Library preparation used 5' RACE. TCRdb names NextSeq 500 as the instrument used. Using fastp at Q25 and MiXCR, TCRdb reprocessed the public reads and kept productive beta chains. Each CDR3 protein gets just one entry, which takes the most common genes and DNA from the rows behind it. This sample gives 90,000 or so distinct CDR3 sequences in total; approximately 8.6% of them show up just once. The ten largest clones add up to less than 8.5% of the sample. Sample time point, as interpreted from the label and publication: sample taken at primary tumor resection. Whole RNA extracted from tumor and nontumor lung tissue, or from cryopreserved PBMC samples, was used for TCR sequencing without cell sorting. The material sequenced was PBMCs, taken at surgery. The receptors originated from a male donor with early-stage non-small cell lung cancer.

This clonotype showed up just a few times. The rearrangement joins TRBV2 to TRBJ2-1; 7 bases line up with TRBD1. The CDR3 consists of 14 residues. Germline CDR1 reads SNHLY; CDR2 reads FYNNEI. With 4 bases clipped from V and 3 bases from J, the junction kept 3 bases outside the gene matches. CDR3 sequence: CASSAQGYYNEQFF. CDR3 DNA sequence: TGTGCCAGCAGTGCACAGGGGTACTACAATGAGCAGTTCTTC.

This clonotype was seen more than once but under ten times. The V and J genes are TRBV9 and TRBJ1-6; D gene uncertain. Germline V CDR1 and CDR2: SGDLS, YYNGEE. The V end was cut by 0 bases, the J end by 7 bases, with 5 bases between. This CDR3 spans 13 amino acids. The CDR3 loop reads CASSVALNSPLHF. The CDR3 DNA reads TGTGCCAGCAGCGTAGCCCTGAATTCACCCCTCCACTTT.

The table lists this clonotype with a few counts. The genes are TRBV29-1 and TRBJ1-1; the match to TRBD1 covers 7 bases. Trimming removed 7 bases from V and 10 bases from J; junction bases left unmatched: 24. Per germline, CDR1 SQVTM and CDR2 ANQGSEA. The CDR3 is 16 amino acids. The CDR3 DNA sequence: TGCAGCGCAGTCCACCACGGGACAGCCAAACACCTTGGAGCTTTCTTT. Translating gives CSAVHHGTAKHLGAFF.

This clonotype was counted between two and nine times. The rearrangement joins TRBV7-9 to TRBJ2-3; D may be TRBD2 (5 bases). Trimming cost V 5 bases and J 2 bases, with 20 bases left between them. Germline values: CDR1 SEHNR, CDR2 FQNEAQ (reference sequence). The CDR3 is made up of 17 amino acids. The CDR3 DNA is TGTGCCAGCAGCCCCAGCCGGCGGACTTTCAACACAGATACGCAGTATTTT. Translated: CASSPSRRTFNTDTQYF.

The V call is TRBV5-1, the J call TRBJ2-1; D is perhaps TRBD2 (6 bases). CDR3 length equals 12 residues. With 3 bases removed from V and 10 bases from J, the gap between germline ends came to 11 bases. Germline CDR1 and CDR2: SGHRS and YFSETQ. CDR3 in amino acids: CASSSGGREQFF. In DNA form, the CDR3 reads TGCGCCAGCAGCTCCGGAGGGAGAGAGCAGTTCTTC.

This clonotype occurred many times. This rearrangement joins TRBV20-1 to TRBJ2-7; maybe TRBD1 (7 bases). The CDR3 totals 13 residues. V was clipped by 6 bases and J by 5 bases, with 17 bases between them. In germline, CDR1 is DFQATT, CDR2 SNEGSKA (reference sequence). CDR3 sequence reads: CSAPRGRSHEQYF. The CDR3 coding sequence is TGCAGTGCGCCCAGGGGGAGGAGCCACGAGCAGTACTTC.

This clonotype has only a few counts. This sequence joins TRBV5-1 and TRBJ2-7; TRBD1 matches 8 bases. This CDR3 contains 13 residues. V lost 2 bases, J lost 5 bases, and 3 bases stayed unmatched. CDR1 SGHRS and CDR2 YFSETQ come from the germline V gene. The CDR3 sequence is CASSFPGGNEQYF. The DNA of the CDR3 is TGCGCCAGCAGCTTCCCAGGGGGCAACGAGCAGTACTTC.

About this clonotype: It may be a read error: a sequence one base away is much more abundant. The chain joins TRBV28 to TRBJ2-5, with D unresolved. The CDR3 covers 11 residues. CDR1 and CDR2 from the germline V gene are MDHEN and SYDVKM. The V end was cut by 5 bases, the J end by 0 bases, with 1 base between. CDR3 nucleotide sequence: TGTGCCAGCAGTCACCAAGAGACCCAGTACTTC. Its protein product is CASSHQETQYF.

The CDR3: CASSLSDHTDTQYF. The CDR3 DNA follows: TGTGCCAGCAGCTTATCGGATCACACAGATACGCAGTATTTT. The chain combines TRBV7-2 with TRBJ2-3; the D is unclear. Trimming stripped 2 bases from V and 2 bases from J, with 8 bases between. This CDR3 has 14 residues. Germline assignment: CDR1 SGHTA and CDR2 FQGNSA. The whole variable domain, remainder taken from reference TRBV7-2 and TRBJ2-3, is GAGVSQSPSNKVTEKGKDVELRCDPISGHTALYWYRQSLGQGLEFLIYFQGNSAPDKSGLPSDRFSAERTGGSVSTLTIQRTQQEDSAVYLCASSLSDHTDTQYFGPGTRLTVL.

This clonotype was picked up a small number of times. This chain joins TRBV12-3 or TRBV12-4 and TRBJ1-1, with 7 nucleotides matching TRBD1. Unmatched junction bases numbered 7, after V lost 6 bases and J lost 0 bases. This CDR3 contains 15 residues. CDR3 region: CASRASGGVNTEAFF. CDR3 nucleotides: TGTGCCAGCAGGGCTTCAGGGGGAGTGAACACTGAAGCTTTCTTT.

This clonotype has a handful of counts. The chain is built from TRBV29-1 and TRBJ2-1; 8 positions match TRBD1. The CDR3 is 13 residues long. V gave up 5 bases and J gave up 1 base; unmatched junction bases: 1. CDR1 and CDR2 from the germline V gene are SQVTM and ANQGSEA. CDR3: CSVRTGSYNEQFF. The CDR3 coding sequence is TGCAGCGTTAGGACAGGGTCCTACAATGAGCAGTTCTTC.

The table lists this clonotype with many counts. V and J are TRBV27 and TRBJ2-7, with a weak D call TRBD2 (5 bases). Germline CDR1 and CDR2: MNHEY and SMNVEV (reference sequence). This CDR3 is built from 13 residues. Trimming cost V 0 bases and J 2 bases, with 5 bases left between them. The CDR3 region has the DNA TGTGCCAGCAGTTTATCGAGGGCCTACGAGCAGTACTTC. The encoded protein is CASSLSRAYEQYF.

This chain links TRBV6-6 with TRBJ2-2; D is unresolved. The CDR3 runs 13 residues. The ends were cut back, 0 bases at V and 6 bases at J, with 5 bases in the middle. Germline V lookup: CDR1 MNHNY, CDR2 SVGAGI (reference sequence). Here the CDR3 reads CASSYSSPGELFF. CDR3 coding DNA: TGTGCCAGCAGTTACTCGTCCCCCGGGGAGCTGTTTTTT.

This clonotype came up a few times. This chain links TRBV12-3 or TRBV12-4 with TRBJ1-1; 7 positions agree with TRBD1. With V trimmed by 2 bases and J by 6 bases, 6 bases remained unmatched. The CDR3 consists of 14 residues. The CDR3, as DNA: TGTGCCAGCAGTTTAAGAGGGGGCAGGGCTGAAGCTTTCTTT. Its protein product is CASSLRGGRAEAFF.

The chain couples TRBV19 to TRBJ1-4, with 10 bases that match TRBD1. Unmatched junction bases numbered 15, after V lost 8 bases and J lost 6 bases. Germline CDR1 and CDR2: LNHDA and SQIVND (reference sequence). This CDR3 comprises 17 residues. The CDR3 DNA sequence: TGTGCCAGTTGCCGGATCGACAGGGGGCGTCTCGATGAAAAACTGTTTTTT. As protein: CASCRIDRGRLDEKLFF.